This is a list of T cell receptor beta chains from one sample in a study of cytomegalovirus exposure and HLA in healthy donors. Here immunoSEQ multiplex PCR was the method, and the copy in TCRdb shows in-frame clones only, minus some. The table shows about 140,000 clones, with 77% occurring only once. Specimen: PBMCs. The source of these receptors is a female donor in good health and CMV-seronegative. The CDR3 runs from the conserved cysteine through the conserved F or W. Fields, in order: V gene, J gene, D gene, CDR3 protein. The D gene is left open where the match is weak.

TRBV6-5	TRBJ1-4	NA	CASSYKDTALEKLFF
TRBV5-5	TRBJ1-5	NA	CASSSQGFGNQPQHF
TRBV30	TRBJ2-7	TRBD2	CAWSAKSWGGEEYF
TRBV30	TRBJ2-1	TRBD1	CASQSGTGVYNEQFF
TRBV30	TRBJ1-1	NA	CAWSVQANTEAFF
TRBV6-6	TRBJ1-1	NA	CASSTRQVDNTEAFF
TRBV5-1	TRBJ2-3	TRBD2	CASSLEARGGSPDTQYF
TRBV2	TRBJ1-1	NA	CASSGGGGTEAFF
TRBV6-1	TRBJ2-7	NA	CASYDGGAFHYEQYF
TRBV25-1	TRBJ1-2	NA	CASSEYMSDSYGYTF
TRBV5-5	TRBJ2-6	NA	CASSLLGLDRISGANVLTF
TRBV5-4	TRBJ2-7	TRBD2	CASSLSPAGGSYEQYF
TRBV6-1	NA	TRBD2	CASSAPSGGVTYEQYF
TRBV5-6	TRBJ2-1	NA	CASSYSDMDEQFF
TRBV27	NA	NA	CASSLRGQSRSYEQYF
TRBV2	TRBJ1-1	NA	CASSSESGTEAFF
TRBV5-1	TRBJ2-3	TRBD2	CASSSGLAGLTDTQYF
TRBV5-1	TRBJ1-4	TRBD1	CASSPGQANEKLFF
TRBV2	TRBJ2-3	TRBD2	CASRLTSGGGTDTQYF
TRBV7-6	TRBJ1-1	NA	CASSLGGTTEAFF
TRBV7-2	TRBJ1-3	NA	CASSLGTSGNTIYF
TRBV11-3	TRBJ1-1	NA	CASSESQGLNTEAFF
TRBV27	TRBJ1-2	TRBD1	CASSFNRGPGYTF
TRBV29-1	TRBJ1-1	NA	CSPGGPRMNTEAFF
TRBV28	TRBJ2-5	NA	CASRSPRGRETQYF
TRBV7-2	TRBJ1-1	TRBD1	CASSRGLRAEAFF
TRBV7-3	TRBJ1-1	NA	CASAEGSNTEAFF
TRBV6-1	TRBJ2-5	TRBD1	CASKEDRGFQETQYF
TRBV9	TRBJ1-1	NA	CASSTGTGGTEAFF